The rows below give T cell receptor beta chains drawn from one sample of a study of cytomegalovirus exposure and HLA in healthy donors. The repertoire was sequenced with immunoSEQ multiplex PCR; TCRdb's copy has only in-frame clones and lacks some. Counted here are about 250,000 clones, about nine tenths occurring once; the ten biggest clones make up roughly 1.6%. The sequencing sample was made of PBMCs. The receptors were sampled from a girl aged 2 to 10 in good health and CMV-seronegative. The CDR3 runs from the conserved cysteine through the conserved F or W.

v_gene	j_gene	CDR3aa
TRBV5-1	TRBJ2-1	CASSLGWTGVTFNEQFF
TRBV7-9	TRBJ2-5	CASSPTLGGLGETQYF
TRBV5-6	TRBJ2-7	CASSYPPGLAGGITYEQYF
TRBV5-1	TRBJ1-2	CASSQGQQTNYGYTF
TRBV28	TRBJ1-1	CASTLPRTGYITEAFF
TRBV25-1	TRBJ2-3	CASSESTDTQYF
TRBV28	TRBJ1-5	CASSFFGGTGRQPQHF
TRBV12-5	TRBJ2-6	CASSDGASGSGANVLTF
TRBV7-9	TRBJ1-5	CASSPGQGAPQPQHF
TRBV9	TRBJ2-3	CASSVAGGPDTQYF
TRBV6-5	TRBJ1-1	CASSYEGRRGTEAFF
TRBV21-1	TRBJ2-7	CASKKWGLVYEQYF
TRBV7-2	TRBJ2-5	CASSLVPSGRVQETQYF
TRBV9	TRBJ2-7	CASSVGALGSSYEQYF
TRBV4-2	TRBJ2-1	CASSQELALNNEQFF
TRBV14	TRBJ1-1	CASSEQGVLNTEAFF
TRBV6-5	TRBJ1-5	CASREGTNNQPQHF
TRBV5-6	TRBJ2-2	CASSPVLDTGELFF
TRBV5-1	TRBJ2-1	CASSLGVTNEQFF
TRBV27	TRBJ2-1	CASSLSAGGRNEQFF
TRBV19	TRBJ1-1	CASSTGLGQGYTEAFF
TRBV2	TRBJ2-3	CASSGWTSGGERSSTDTQYF
TRBV28	TRBJ1-2	CASSYRRGINYGYTF
TRBV6-6	TRBJ1-1	CASSHRETEAFF
TRBV6-5	TRBJ1-5	CASSYSTGLPQHF
TRBV7-8	TRBJ1-2	CASSTRDGGGYTF
TRBV28	TRBJ2-3	CASSLFSLQGAGTDTQYF
TRBV27	TRBJ2-7	CASSYAGVTSYEQYF
TRBV4-1	TRBJ2-5	CASSQGDYQETQYF
TRBV27	TRBJ2-7	CASSFAPQGSTHEQYF
TRBV5-6	TRBJ1-2	CASSFGSGFWAVQRDGYTF
TRBV5-1	TRBJ2-3	CASSLADARVADTQYF
TRBV2	TRBJ1-1	CASRLTGPTEAFF
TRBV5-1	TRBJ2-1	CASSLGPGGNEQFF
TRBV27	TRBJ1-2	CASSSLERFSPYYGYTF
TRBV7-9	TRBJ2-2	CAAGQESVTGELFF
TRBV7-6	TRBJ1-6	CASSKSGVLNSPLHF
TRBV27	TRBJ2-2	CASSFRRLTLDRPNTGELFF
TRBV4-2	TRBJ2-3	CASSWTSGGARTDTQYF
TRBV4-1	TRBJ2-7	CASSQDSGLAAEQYF
TRBV5-1	TRBJ2-1	CASSFLSGTSYNEQFF
TRBV6-5	TRBJ2-2	CASGPGGSTGELFF
TRBV27	TRBJ1-5	CASSTQGAGPQPQHF
TRBV7-3	TRBJ2-7	CASSPSAEYEQYF
TRBV4-1	TRBJ2-1	CASSHVGGDEQFF
TRBV7-9	TRBJ2-3	CASTHLVAGEGADTQYF
TRBV6-6	TRBJ1-2	CATWDTTNYGYTF
TRBV28	TRBJ2-7	CASSPHGSYEQYF
TRBV7-6	TRBJ2-7	CASSRDRGPTYEQYF
TRBV18	TRBJ2-1	CASSPPTGQFNEQFF
TRBV18	TRBJ1-6	CASSTAGDLYNSPLHF
TRBV28	TRBJ1-2	CASGLEEDRVDGYTF
TRBV5-4	TRBJ2-7	CASGADTYEQYF
TRBV5-6	TRBJ2-7	CASSRGTTGATYEQYF
TRBV27	TRBJ1-2	CASSPLTGLNGYTF
TRBV18	TRBJ2-5	CASSPQGATLQETQYF